This TCR beta chain was identified during a study of cytomegalovirus exposure and HLA in healthy donors (dated by TCRdb to 2016 to 2017). A note on the overall study: An earlier analysis of several hundred of the donors reported over 250 Gb of sequence data and 117 million unique TCR beta sequences obtained from roughly 170 million T cells. Around 320 gigabases of sequencing data and 70 million to 85 million unique TCR sequences were included in an early release covering around 600 HLA-typed donors. Among the approximately 430 genotyped donors, approximately 77% belonged to the genetic ancestry cluster associated with self-reported Caucasian donors. The study aimed to test whether signatures of past pathogen exposure could be identified by cataloging public T cell receptors. The T cell repertoires of several hundred subjects were profiled by immunosequencing and related to cytomegalovirus serostatus. Along with the approximately 600-subject first cohort, a separate validation cohort of around 110 different subjects was used. To predict cytomegalovirus infection status, the study combined high-throughput TCR immunosequencing, statistical association of individual TCRs with disease status, and machine learning. A later analysis re-examined previously published TCR beta repertoires from roughly 650 donors and added high-resolution HLA genotyping to investigate patterns of TCR occurrence. Rather than drawing on any new phenotypic data, the later analysis identified candidate immune exposures from TCR beta sequences and the way those sequences occurred across donors. In an earlier analysis of over 550 of the donors, high-throughput TCR beta sequencing was used to judge whether each TCR beta V gene segment behaved as functional or pseudogenic. Donor age, sex, ethnicity and CMV serostatus were collected together with the repertoire data. A later genetic analysis took genome-wide SNP genotypes for 398 of the 666 donors and used that subset as a discovery cohort. Every repertoire in the discovery cohort had been generated on one and the same sequencing platform. Both class I and class II loci were covered by HLA typing, at four-digit resolution. Typing coverage varied by locus: roughly 620-630 donors for A, B, C, DRB1 and DQB1; approximately 500 for DQA1; approximately 570 for DPA1; 450 to 480 for DPB1. Several DR-DQ haplotypes were treated as single units for association and clustering because of strong linkage in the cohort. Across around 400 genotyped donors of the cohort, an average of roughly 230,000 unique TCR beta nucleotide sequences per donor were sequenced, and 15% to 20% of those sequences were non-productive. General study outcomes and caveats: An earlier analysis of approximately 540 of the donors showed that most TCR beta V segments appeared in productive rearrangements either about 87% or about 30% of the time, which broadly matched IMGT annotations. A total of 150 to 200 TCR beta chains were listed by the study as associated with cytomegalovirus. A further reported finding was that TCR beta sequences accurately predicted the HLA-A and HLA-B alleles for most subjects in the first cohort. The authors suggested that the approach could potentially be generalized to other disease states and immunological phenotypes. Only TCR beta chains were sequenced in this cohort, and the absence of alpha or paired-chain data limited detectable features. In both the original and validation cohorts, the classifier was reported to diagnose cytomegalovirus status with high specificity and sensitivity. In a later genetic analysis, a missense DCLRE1C variant was associated with V-gene and J-gene trimming of TCR beta chains, and the association was replicated in an independent cohort. Correlated functional status among segregating V segments might reflect linkage disequilibrium, but an unknown experimental factor could not be ruled out. Several of the top co-occurrence clusters appeared to be linked to parvovirus B19, influenza, CMV and Epstein-Barr virus, according to a later analysis. Over 15 rarely observed V segments, including chromosome 9 orphons, were excluded from the earlier analysis of some 590 of the donors because counts were too low. Because some donors lacked HLA typing at each locus, the association tests relied only on the typed subset. A cluster of highly shared sequence variants was judged likely to represent a technical artifact of the sequencing pipeline. In a later analysis, the rate of TCR association differed among HLA loci, with DRB1 alleles having the most associated TCRs and HLA-C alleles having the fewest. While some public TCRs were present in many individuals, most TCR sequences turned up only very rarely across donors. A later analysis found that HLA-associated TCR beta chains were more clonally expanded and had lower generation probabilities than equally common non-associated chains. When HLA alleles, especially DR and DQ, strongly co-occurred, TCR associations were difficult to assign to individual alleles. A later analysis found that most CMV-associated TCR beta chains appeared HLA-restricted, with HLA associations seemingly driven largely by CMV exposure. At a false discovery rate of 0.05, a later analysis linked 16,951 TCR beta sequences to specific HLA alleles. A later genetic analysis reported fewer N-insertions in productive TCRs among donors in an Asian-associated ancestry cluster than the roughly 620-donor mean. Because the 87-base-pair reads could not distinguish some IMGT-functional V segments, including TRBV6-2 and TRBV6-3, those segments were excluded. In vitro tests confirmed that a few of the cytomegalovirus-associated TCR beta chains recognize cytomegalovirus antigens. The only immune exposure information available for the cohort was CMV serostatus. Roughly uniform sequencing depth across donors was assumed in presence/absence analyses, although this assumption may not hold.

Concerning this clone: There is no known antigen for this receptor. Qualities for individual bases were not recorded, and no much larger clone is one base off.

The germline V gene sets CDR1 to SGHRS and CDR2 to YFSETQ. The CDR3, from cysteine to phenylalanine, totals 14 residues. Here the CDR3 DNA is all that survives: 42 bases in frame from base 1. Here V drops 1 base and J drops 4 bases, and the junction holds 3 bases not matched to any gene. The cohort was made up of 500 to 800 healthy bone marrow donors. Cohort members were all nominally healthy when sampled, although unrecorded immune exposures were likely present. The donor was CMV seropositive and was included in the group of 270 or so seropositive cohort members. A peripheral blood sample was collected from each donor, and TCR beta sequencing was performed on peripheral blood mononuclear cells. The Qiagen DNeasy Blood Extraction Kit was used to extract genomic DNA from the blood cell samples. To prepare the library, the immunoSEQ multiplex PCR assay was applied. For the multiplex PCR, a mixture combining 60 forward primers for TCR Vbeta segments and 13 reverse primers for TCR Jbeta segments was used. Amplification of the CDR3 region of rearranged TCR beta genes was performed with a multiplex PCR assay on genomic DNA. Amplified TCR beta libraries were sequenced as 87-base-pair reads on the Illumina HiSeq System. On the authors' methods: A later analysis counted 65 million to 90 million unique TCR beta chains across the 550 to 700 repertoires, and some 11 million of these chains were shared by at least two donors. Raw reads were error-corrected and collapsed into unique sequences with a nearest-neighbor algorithm that merged closely related sequences to remove PCR and sequencing errors. CDR3 sequences were aligned to IMGT reference sequences to assign V, D and J gene segments. Each retained sequence needed at least a six-nucleotide match to both a V gene segment and a J gene segment. A rearrangement counted as productive if the CDR3 had no stop codons and remained in frame with V and J, and every other rearrangement counted as non-productive. Following IMGT convention, CDR3 was defined as the stretch from the second conserved V-encoded cysteine up to the conserved J-encoded phenylalanine. The earlier analysis of approximately 590 of the donors excluded any sequence lacking an unambiguous match to a single V gene segment. In an earlier analysis of 587 of the donors, V segments were called functional above 56.7% productive rearrangements and were called segregating when the between-donor standard deviation exceeded 5%. A statistical classification framework was built to diagnose cytomegalovirus status from the catalog of TCR beta chain sequences. In a later analysis, TCR nucleotide sequences were compared against IMGT/GENE-DB human TR gene sequences so that V and J genes could be assigned. A later analysis assigned CDR3 sequences and most-parsimonious VDJ recombination scenarios with the TCRdist pipeline. In a later analysis, each TCR beta chain was defined by its CDR3 amino acid sequence together with its V-gene family, and reads lacking a unique V-gene family were excluded. In a later analysis, approximately 590 highly shared, low-generation-probability nucleotide sequences were removed to address suspected cross-contamination and a sequencing artifact. In a later analysis, a clonal expansion index was calculated for each public chain from normalized within-repertoire ranks of inferred template counts. In a later analysis, generation probabilities were computed with a VDJ recombination model fitted to out-of-frame rearrangements, and the resulting probabilities were checked against IGoR. A later analysis scored TCR-TCR, TCR-HLA and TCR-CMV co-occurrence with hypergeometric tests, applying a repertoire-size bias correction to TCR pairs. False discovery rates were estimated in a later analysis by permuting HLA or CMV assignments 20 times. In a later analysis, co-occurring TCRs were grouped using DBSCAN, with TCRdist sequence similarity added in when clustering inside HLA-allele-positive subsets. Co-occurrence clustering excluded repertoires with fewer than 30,000 or more than 120,000 public chains, plus five with anomalous nucleotide sharing. Sourced from immuneACCESS, this table was stored by TCRdb with only in-frame sequences that have V and J called. A share of the clones is absent; for the studies checked, an unresolved V gene accounts for under half, and the remainder has no known explanation. For V, J and clone size, that table is used; D and trimming come from the DNA. The sample has around 100,000 clones on record, roughly 83% of them singletons. In total, the top ten clones hold around 3% of the sample.

The specimen sequenced was PBMCs. The source is a woman younger than 30 in good health and CMV-seropositive. The rearrangement combines TRBV5-1 with TRBJ2-7; 9 central bases correspond to TRBD2. The CDR3 is CASSLRLAGYEQYF. Read as DNA, the sequence is TGCGCCAGCAGCTTGCGGCTAGCGGGGTACGAGCAGTACTTC.